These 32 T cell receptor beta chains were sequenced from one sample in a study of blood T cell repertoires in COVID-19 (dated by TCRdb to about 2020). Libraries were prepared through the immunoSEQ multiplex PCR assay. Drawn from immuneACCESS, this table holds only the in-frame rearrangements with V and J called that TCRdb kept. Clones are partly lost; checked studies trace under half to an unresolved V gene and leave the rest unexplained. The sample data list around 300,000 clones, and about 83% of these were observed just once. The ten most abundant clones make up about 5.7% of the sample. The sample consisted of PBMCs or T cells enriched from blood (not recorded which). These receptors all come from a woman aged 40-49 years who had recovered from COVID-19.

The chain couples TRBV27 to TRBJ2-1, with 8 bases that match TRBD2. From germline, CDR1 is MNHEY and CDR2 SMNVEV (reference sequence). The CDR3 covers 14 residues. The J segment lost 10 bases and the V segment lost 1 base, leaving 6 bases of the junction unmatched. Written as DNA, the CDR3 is TGTGCCAGCAGTTTATTTGCGGGAGGAGGGGAGCAGTTCTTC. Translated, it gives CASSLFAGGGEQFF.

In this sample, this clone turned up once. The CDR3 reads CASSTWTGPKTEAFF. In nucleotides, the CDR3 is TGTGCCAGCAGCACCTGGACAGGTCCCAAAACTGAAGCTTTCTTT. The gene calls are TRBV5-4 and TRBJ1-1, with 7 positions matching TRBD1. J was trimmed by 5 bases and V by 4 bases; bases with no gene match: 11. This CDR3 has 15 residues. Germline V gene data show CDR1 as SGHNT and CDR2 as YYREEE (reference sequence).

CDR3 bases: TGCGCCAGCAGTCAGGGGGGAGCTGGGGCCAACGTCCTGACTTTC. Residues: CASSQGGAGANVLTF. The chain couples TRBV5-1 to TRBJ2-6; D perhaps matches TRBD1 (7 bases). V was cut by 5 bases and J by 2 bases, with 11 bases left in between. CDR3 length equals 15 residues. Germline lookup yields CDR1 SGHRS and CDR2 YFSETQ. The full variable domain, rest sourced from reference TRBV5-1 and TRBJ2-6, is KAGVTQTPRYLIKTRGQQVTLSCSPISGHRSVSWYQQTPGQGLQFLFEYFSETQRNKGNFPGRFSGRQFSNSRSEMNVSTLELGDSALYLCASSQGGAGANVLTFGAGSRLTVL.

The CDR3 is CASSPERERWGEQYF. In nucleotides, the CDR3 is TGTGCCAGCAGCCCGGAGCGGGAGAGATGGGGCGAGCAGTACTTC. This chain connects TRBV7-8 to TRBJ2-7; the match to TRBD2 covers 8 bases. CDR3 length: 15 amino acids. The V gene end was trimmed by 5 bases and the J gene end by 6 bases; junction bases not matched to a gene: 12. Germline V gene data show CDR1 as SGHVS and CDR2 as FQNEAQ.

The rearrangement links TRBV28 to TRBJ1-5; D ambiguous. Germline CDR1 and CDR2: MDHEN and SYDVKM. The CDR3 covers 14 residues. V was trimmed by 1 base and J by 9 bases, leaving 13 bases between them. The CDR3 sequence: CASSLSPGLTPQHF. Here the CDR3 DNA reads TGTGCCAGCAGTTTATCCCCAGGACTTACGCCCCAGCATTTT.

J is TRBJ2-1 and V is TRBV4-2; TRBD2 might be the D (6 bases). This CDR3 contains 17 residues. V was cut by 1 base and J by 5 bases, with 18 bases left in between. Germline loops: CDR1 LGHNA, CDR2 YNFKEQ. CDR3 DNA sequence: TGTGCCAGCAGCCAAGCAGGACGGGAGAGTGGCCACAATGAGCAGTTCTTC. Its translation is CASSQAGRESGHNEQFF.

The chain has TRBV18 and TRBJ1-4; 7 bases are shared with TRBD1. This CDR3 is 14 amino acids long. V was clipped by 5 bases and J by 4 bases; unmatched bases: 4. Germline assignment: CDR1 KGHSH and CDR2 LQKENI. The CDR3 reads CASSTDRVNEKLFF. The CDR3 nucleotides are TGTGCCAGCTCAACCGACAGGGTTAATGAAAAACTGTTTTTT.

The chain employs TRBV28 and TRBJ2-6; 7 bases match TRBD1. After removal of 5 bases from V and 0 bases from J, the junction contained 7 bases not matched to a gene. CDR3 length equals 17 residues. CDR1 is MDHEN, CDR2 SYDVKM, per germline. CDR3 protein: CASSLPWDSSGANVLTF. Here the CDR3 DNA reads TGTGCCAGCAGTCTACCATGGGACAGCTCTGGGGCCAACGTCCTGACTTTC.

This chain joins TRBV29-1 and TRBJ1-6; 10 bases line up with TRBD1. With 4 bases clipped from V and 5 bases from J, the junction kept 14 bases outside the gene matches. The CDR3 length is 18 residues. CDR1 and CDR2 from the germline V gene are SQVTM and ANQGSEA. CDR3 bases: TGCAGCGTTGCAGGGACAGGGGAAATGGTCTGGAATAATTCACCCCTCCACTTT. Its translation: CSVAGTGEMVWNNSPLHF.

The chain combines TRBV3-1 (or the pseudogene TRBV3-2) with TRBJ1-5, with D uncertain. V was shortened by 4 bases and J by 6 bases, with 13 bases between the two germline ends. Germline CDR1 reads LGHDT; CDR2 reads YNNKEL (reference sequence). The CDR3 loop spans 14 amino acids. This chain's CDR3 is CASSPVPNCQPQHF. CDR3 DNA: TGTGCCAGCAGCCCAGTCCCCAATTGTCAGCCCCAGCATTTT.

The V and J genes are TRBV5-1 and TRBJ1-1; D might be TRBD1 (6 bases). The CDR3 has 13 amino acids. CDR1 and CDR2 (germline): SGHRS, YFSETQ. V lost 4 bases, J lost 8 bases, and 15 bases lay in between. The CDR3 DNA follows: TGCGCCAGCAGCAAGGACAGCCAGCGGGAAGCTTTCTTT. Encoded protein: CASSKDSQREAFF.

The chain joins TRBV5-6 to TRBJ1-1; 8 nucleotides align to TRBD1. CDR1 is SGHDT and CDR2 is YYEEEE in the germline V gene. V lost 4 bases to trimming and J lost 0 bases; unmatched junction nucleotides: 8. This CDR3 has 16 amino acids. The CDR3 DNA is TGTGCCAGCAGCCCAAGCCGACAGGGGTTGAACACTGAAGCTTTCTTT. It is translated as CASSPSRQGLNTEAFF.

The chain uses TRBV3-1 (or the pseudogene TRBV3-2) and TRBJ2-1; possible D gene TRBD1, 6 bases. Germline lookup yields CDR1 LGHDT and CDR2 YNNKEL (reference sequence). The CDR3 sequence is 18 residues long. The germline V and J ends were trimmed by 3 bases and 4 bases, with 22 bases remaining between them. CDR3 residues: CASSHTNRVPWGYNEQFF. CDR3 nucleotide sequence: TGTGCCAGCAGCCACACCAACAGGGTCCCATGGGGTTACAATGAGCAGTTCTTC.

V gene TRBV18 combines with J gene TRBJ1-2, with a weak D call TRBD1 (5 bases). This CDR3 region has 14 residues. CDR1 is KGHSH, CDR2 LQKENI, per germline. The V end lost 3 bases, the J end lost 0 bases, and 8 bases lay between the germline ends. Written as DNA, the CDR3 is TGTGCCAGCTCACCGGACATCACTAACTATGGCTACACCTTC. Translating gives CASSPDITNYGYTF.

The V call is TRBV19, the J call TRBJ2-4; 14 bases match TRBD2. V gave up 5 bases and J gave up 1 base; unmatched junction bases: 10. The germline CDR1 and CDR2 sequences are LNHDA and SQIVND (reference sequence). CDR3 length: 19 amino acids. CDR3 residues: CASSATSGRAEGAKNIQYF. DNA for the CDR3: TGTGCCAGTAGTGCGACTAGCGGGAGGGCCGAGGGGGCCAAAAACATTCAGTACTTC.

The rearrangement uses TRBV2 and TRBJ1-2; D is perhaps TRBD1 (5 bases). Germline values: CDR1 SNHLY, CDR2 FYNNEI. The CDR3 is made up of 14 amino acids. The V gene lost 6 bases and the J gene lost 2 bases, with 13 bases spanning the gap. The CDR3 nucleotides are TGTGCCAGCAGCGGGAGGGACCGAAACTATGGCTACACCTTC. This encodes CASSGRDRNYGYTF.

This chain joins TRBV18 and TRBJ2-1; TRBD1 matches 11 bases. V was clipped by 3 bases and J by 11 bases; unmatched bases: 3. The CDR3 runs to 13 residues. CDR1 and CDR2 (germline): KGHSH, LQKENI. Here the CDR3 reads CASSPGQGDQQFF. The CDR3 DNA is TGTGCCAGCTCACCGGGACAGGGGGACCAGCAGTTCTTC.

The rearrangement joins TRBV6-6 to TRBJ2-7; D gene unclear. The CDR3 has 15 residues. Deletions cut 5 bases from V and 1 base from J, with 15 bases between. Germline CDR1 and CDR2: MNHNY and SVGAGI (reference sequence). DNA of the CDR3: TGTGCCAGCAGTGACCTGAACTACGGATCCTACGAGCAGTACTTC. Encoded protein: CASSDLNYGSYEQYF.

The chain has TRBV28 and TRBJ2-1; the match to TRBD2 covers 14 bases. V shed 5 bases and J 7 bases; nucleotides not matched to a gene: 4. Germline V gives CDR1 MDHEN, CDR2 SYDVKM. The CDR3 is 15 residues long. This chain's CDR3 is CASSPGTSGSNEQFF. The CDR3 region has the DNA TGTGCCAGCAGTCCCGGGACTAGCGGGAGTAATGAGCAGTTCTTC. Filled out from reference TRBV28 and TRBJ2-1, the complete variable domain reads DVKVTQSSRYLVKRTGEKVFLECVQDMDHENMFWYRQDPGLGLRLIYFSYDVKMKEKGDIPEGYSVSREKKERFSLILESASTNQTSMYLCASSPGTSGSNEQFFGPGTRLTVL.

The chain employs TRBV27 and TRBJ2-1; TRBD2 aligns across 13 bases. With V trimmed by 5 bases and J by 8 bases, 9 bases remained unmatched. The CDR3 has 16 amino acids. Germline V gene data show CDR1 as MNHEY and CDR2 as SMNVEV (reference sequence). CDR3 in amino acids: CASSPWTSGRVDEQFF. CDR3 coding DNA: TGTGCCAGCAGTCCCTGGACTAGCGGGAGAGTGGATGAGCAGTTCTTC.

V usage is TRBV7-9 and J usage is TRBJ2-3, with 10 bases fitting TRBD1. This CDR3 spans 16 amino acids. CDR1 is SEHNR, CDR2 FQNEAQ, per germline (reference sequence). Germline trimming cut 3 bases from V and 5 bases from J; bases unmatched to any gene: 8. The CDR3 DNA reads TGTGCCAGCAGCTTCGGACAGGGGGAAGGTAAAGATACGCAGTATTTT. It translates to CASSFGQGEGKDTQYF.

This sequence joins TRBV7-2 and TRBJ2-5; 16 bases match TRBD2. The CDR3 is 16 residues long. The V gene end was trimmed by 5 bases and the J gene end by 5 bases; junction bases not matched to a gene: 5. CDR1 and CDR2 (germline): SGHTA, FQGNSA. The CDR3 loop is CASSPGGLAGGETQYF. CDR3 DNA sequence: TGTGCCAGCAGCCCGGGGGGACTAGCGGGAGGGGAGACCCAGTACTTC. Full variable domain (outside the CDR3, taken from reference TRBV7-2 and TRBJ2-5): GAGVSQSPSNKVTEKGKDVELRCDPISGHTALYWYRQSLGQGLEFLIYFQGNSAPDKSGLPSDRFSAERTGGSVSTLTIQRTQQEDSAVYLCASSPGGLAGGETQYFGPGTRLLVL.

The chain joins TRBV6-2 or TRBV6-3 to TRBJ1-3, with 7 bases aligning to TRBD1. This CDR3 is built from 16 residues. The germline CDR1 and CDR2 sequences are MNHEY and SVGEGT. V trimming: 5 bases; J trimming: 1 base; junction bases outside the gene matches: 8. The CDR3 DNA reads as TGTGCCAGCAGTAAGGGACAGACCAGGTCTGGAAACACCATATATTTT. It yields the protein CASSKGQTRSGNTIYF.

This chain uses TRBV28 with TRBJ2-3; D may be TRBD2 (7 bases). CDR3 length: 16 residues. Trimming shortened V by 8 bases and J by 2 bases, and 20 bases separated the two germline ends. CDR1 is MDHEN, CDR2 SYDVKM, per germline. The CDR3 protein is CASLEGGGTLTDTQYF. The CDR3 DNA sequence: TGTGCCAGCCTCGAGGGAGGGGGTACCCTCACAGATACGCAGTATTTT.

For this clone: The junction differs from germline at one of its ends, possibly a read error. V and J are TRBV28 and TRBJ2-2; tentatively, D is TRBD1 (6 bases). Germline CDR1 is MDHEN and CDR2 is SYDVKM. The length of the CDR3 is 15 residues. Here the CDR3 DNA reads TGTGCCAGCAGTTTCCAGGGGTTAAACATCGGGGAGCTGTTTTTT. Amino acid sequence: CASSFQGLNIGELFF.

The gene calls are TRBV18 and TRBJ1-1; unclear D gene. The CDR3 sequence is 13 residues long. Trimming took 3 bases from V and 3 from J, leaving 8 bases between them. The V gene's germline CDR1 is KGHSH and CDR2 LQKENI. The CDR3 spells CASSPGGDTEAFF. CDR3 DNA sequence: TGTGCCAGCTCACCCGGCGGGGACACTGAAGCTTTCTTT.

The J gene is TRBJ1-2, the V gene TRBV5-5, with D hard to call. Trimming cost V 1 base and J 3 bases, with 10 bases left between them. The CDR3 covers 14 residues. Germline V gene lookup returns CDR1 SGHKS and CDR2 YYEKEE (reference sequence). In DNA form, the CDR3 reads TGTGCCAGCAGCTTGTTTATCGGGGACTATGGCTACACCTTC. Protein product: CASSLFIGDYGYTF.

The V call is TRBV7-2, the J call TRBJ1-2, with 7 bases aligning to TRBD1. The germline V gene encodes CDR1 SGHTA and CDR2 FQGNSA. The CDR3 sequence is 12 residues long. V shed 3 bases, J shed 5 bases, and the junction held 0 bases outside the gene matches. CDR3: CASSLGQYGYTF. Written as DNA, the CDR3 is TGTGCCAGCAGCTTGGGACAGTATGGCTACACCTTC.

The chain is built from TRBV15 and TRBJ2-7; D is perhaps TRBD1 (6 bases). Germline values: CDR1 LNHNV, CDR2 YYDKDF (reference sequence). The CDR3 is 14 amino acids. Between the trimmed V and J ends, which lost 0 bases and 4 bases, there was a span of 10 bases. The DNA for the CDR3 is TGTGCCACCAGCAGAGATCACGGACAGTACGAGCAGTACTTC. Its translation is CATSRDHGQYEQYF.

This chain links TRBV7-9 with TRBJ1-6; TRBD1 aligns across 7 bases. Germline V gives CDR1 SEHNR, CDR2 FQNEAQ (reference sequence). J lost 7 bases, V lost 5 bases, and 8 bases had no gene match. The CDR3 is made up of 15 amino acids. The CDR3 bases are TGTGCCAGCAGCCGGGGGACAGCCGAAAATTCACCCCTCCACTTT. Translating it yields CASSRGTAENSPLHF.

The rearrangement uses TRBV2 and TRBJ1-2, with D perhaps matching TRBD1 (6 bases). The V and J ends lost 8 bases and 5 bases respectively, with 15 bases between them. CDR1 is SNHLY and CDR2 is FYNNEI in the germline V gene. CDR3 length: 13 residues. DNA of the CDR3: TGTGCCAGCGTGGTTGGGACACAGTATGGCTACACCTTC. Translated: CASVVGTQYGYTF.

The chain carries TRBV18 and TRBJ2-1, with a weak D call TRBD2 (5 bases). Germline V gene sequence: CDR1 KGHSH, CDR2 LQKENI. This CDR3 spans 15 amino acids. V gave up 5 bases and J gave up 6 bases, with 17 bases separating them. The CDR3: CASSAPRTPSNEQFF. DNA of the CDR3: TGTGCCAGCTCAGCTCCTAGGACTCCAAGCAATGAGCAGTTCTTC.